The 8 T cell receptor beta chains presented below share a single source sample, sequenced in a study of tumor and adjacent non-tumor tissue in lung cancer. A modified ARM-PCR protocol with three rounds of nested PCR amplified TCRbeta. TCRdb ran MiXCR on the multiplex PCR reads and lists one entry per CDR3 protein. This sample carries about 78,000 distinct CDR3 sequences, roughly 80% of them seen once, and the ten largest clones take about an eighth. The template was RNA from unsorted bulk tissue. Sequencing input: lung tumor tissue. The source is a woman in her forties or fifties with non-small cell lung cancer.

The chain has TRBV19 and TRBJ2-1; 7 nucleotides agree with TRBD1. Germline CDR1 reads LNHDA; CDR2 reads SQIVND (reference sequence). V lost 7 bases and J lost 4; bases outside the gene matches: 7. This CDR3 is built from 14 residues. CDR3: CASNRRGTYNEQFF. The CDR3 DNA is TGTGCCAGTAACCGCAGGGGGACGTACAATGAGCAGTTCTTC. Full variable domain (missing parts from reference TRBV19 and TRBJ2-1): DGGITQSPKYLFRKEGQNVTLSCEQNLNHDAMYWYRQDPGQGLRLIYYSQIVNDFQKGDIAEGYSVSREKKESFPLTVTSAQKNPTAFYLCASNRRGTYNEQFFGPGTRLTVL.

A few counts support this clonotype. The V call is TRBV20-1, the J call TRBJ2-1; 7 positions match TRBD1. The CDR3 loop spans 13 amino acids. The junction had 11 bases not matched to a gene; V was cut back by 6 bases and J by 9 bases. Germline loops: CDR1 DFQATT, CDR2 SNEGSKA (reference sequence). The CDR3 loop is CSAPGTDYLEQFF. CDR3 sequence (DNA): TGCAGTGCCCCTGGGACAGACTACCTTGAGCAGTTCTTC.

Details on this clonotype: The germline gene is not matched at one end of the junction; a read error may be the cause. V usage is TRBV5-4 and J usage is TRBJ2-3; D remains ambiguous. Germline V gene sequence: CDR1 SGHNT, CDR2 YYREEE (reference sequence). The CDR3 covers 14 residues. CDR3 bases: TGTGTCAGCAGCTTGGCCGATGGTACAGATACGCAGTATTTT. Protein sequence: CVSSLADGTDTQYF. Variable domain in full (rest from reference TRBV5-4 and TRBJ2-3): ETGVTQSPTHLIKTRGQQVTLRCSSQSGHNTVSWYQQALGQGPQFIFQYYREEENGRGNFPPRFSGLQFPNYSSELNVNALELDDSALYLCVSSLADGTDTQYFGPGTRLTVL.

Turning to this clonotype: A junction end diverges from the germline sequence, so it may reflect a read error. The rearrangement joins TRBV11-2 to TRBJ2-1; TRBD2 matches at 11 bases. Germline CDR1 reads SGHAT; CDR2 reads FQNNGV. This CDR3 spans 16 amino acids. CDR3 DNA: TGTGTCAACAGCCTGATGATACTAGCGGGGGACAATGAGCAGATCTTC. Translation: CVNSLMILAGDNEQIF.

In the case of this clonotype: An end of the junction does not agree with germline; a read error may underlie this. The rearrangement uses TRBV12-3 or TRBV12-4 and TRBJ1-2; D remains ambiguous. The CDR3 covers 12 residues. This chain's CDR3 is CAGSLQNYDYTF. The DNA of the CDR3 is TGTGCCGGCAGTTTACAGAACTATGACTACACCTTC.

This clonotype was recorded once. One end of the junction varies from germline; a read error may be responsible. The CDR3 DNA reads as TGCGGCGTAAGGGGACGGGAGGGCCACGAACAGTACTTC. Protein: CGVRGREGHEQYF. The rearrangement joins TRBV29-1 to TRBJ2-7; TRBD2 agrees at 8 bases. The CDR3 is made up of 13 amino acids. Germline V gives CDR1 SQVTM, CDR2 ANQGSEA.

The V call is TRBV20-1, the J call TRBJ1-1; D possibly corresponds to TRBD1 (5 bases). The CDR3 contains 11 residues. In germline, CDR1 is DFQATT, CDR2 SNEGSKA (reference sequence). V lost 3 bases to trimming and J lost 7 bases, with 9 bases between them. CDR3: CSASRGLEAFF. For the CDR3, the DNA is TGCAGTGCTAGTAGGGGACTTGAAGCTTTCTTT.

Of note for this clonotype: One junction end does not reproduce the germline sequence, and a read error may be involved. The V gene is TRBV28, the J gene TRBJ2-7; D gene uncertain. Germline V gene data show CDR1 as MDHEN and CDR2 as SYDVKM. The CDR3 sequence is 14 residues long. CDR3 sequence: CVSSFVMIAYEQYF. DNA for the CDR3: TGTGTCAGCAGTTTTGTAATGATAGCCTACGAACAGTACTTC.